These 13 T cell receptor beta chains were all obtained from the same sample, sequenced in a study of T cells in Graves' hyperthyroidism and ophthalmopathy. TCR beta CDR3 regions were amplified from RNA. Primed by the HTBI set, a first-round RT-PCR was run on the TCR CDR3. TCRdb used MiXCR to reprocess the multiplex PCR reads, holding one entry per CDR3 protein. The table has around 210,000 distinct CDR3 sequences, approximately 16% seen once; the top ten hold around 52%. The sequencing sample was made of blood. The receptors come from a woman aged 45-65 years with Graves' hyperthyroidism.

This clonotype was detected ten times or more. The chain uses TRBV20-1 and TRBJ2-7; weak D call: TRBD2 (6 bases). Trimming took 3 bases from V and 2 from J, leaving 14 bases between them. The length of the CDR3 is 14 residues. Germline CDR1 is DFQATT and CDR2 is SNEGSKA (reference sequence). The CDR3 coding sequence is TGCAGTGCTAGTCGGGGGTTAGTGGCCTACGAGCAGTACTTC. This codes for CSASRGLVAYEQYF.

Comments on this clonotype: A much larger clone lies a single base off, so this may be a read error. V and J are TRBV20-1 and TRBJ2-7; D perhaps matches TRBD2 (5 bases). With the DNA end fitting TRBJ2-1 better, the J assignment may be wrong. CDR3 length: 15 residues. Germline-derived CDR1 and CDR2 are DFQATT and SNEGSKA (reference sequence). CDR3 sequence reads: CSARVSGTNSYEQFF. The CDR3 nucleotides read TGCAGTGCTAGAGTGTCGGGAACGAACTCCTACGAGCAGTTCTTC.

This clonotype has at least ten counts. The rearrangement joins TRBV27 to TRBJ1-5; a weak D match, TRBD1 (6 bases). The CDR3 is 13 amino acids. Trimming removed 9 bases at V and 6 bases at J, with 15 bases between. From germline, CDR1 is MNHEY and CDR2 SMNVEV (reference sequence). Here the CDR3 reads CASGLGAGQPQHF. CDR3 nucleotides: TGTGCCAGTGGCCTGGGGGCGGGTCAGCCCCAGCATTTT.

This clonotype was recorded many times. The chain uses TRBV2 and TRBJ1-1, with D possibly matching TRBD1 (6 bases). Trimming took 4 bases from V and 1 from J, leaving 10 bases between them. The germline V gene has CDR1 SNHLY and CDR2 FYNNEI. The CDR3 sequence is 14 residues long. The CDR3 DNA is TGTGCCAGCAGTGCCCCGGGACAGAACACTGAAGCTTTCTTT. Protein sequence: CASSAPGQNTEAFF.

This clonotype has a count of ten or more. The CDR3 bases are TGTGCCAGCAGCTTAGACCCAAGATCTGAAAAACTGTTTTTT. Translating gives CASSLDPRSEKLFF. V usage is TRBV11-3 and J usage is TRBJ1-4; D not certain. Germline values: CDR1 SGHNT, CDR2 YENEEA. The CDR3 spans 14 residues. Trimming took off 0 bases at V and 7 bases at J, with 9 bases between the two ends. The entire variable domain, with the rest obtained from reference TRBV11-3 and TRBJ1-4, is as follows: EAGVVQSPRYKIIEKKQPVAFWCNPISGHNTLYWYLQNLGQGPELLIRYENEEAVDDSQLPKDRFSAERLKGVDSTLKIQPAELGDSAVYLCASSLDPRSEKLFFGSGTQLSVL.

In nucleotides, the CDR3 is TGTGCCAGCAGCGGAGGGAGACTCGAGGGCAGTTACTCTGGAAACACCATATATTTT. Its translation is CASSGGRLEGSYSGNTIYF. This chain links TRBV9 with TRBJ1-3; D is undetermined. The CDR3 sequence is 19 residues long. Germline V gene sequence: CDR1 SGDLS, CDR2 YYNGEE. V lost 3 bases, J lost 0 bases, and 22 bases lay in between.

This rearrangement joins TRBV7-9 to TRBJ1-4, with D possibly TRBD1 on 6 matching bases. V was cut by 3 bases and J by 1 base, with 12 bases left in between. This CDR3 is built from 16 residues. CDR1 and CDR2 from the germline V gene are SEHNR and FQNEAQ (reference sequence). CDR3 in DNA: TGTGCCAGCAGCTTGGGGAGAGGGGGAACTAATGAAAAACTGTTTTTT. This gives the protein CASSLGRGGTNEKLFF.

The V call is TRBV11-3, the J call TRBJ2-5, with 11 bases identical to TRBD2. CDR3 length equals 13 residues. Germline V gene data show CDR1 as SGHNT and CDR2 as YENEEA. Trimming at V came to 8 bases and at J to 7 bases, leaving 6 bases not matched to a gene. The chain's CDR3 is CASGTSGGLTQYF. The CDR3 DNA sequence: TGTGCCAGCGGGACTAGCGGAGGATTGACCCAGTACTTC.

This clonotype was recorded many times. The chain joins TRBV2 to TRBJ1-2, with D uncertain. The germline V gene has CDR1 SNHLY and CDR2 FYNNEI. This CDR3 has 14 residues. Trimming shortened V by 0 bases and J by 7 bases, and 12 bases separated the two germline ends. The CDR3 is CASSEARNSRGYTF. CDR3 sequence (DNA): TGTGCCAGCAGTGAAGCGCGAAACAGCCGTGGCTACACCTTC.

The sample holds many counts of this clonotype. DNA of the CDR3: TGTGCCAGCAGCCTAGGTCTGAGCACCATATATTTT. Its translation: CASSLGLSTIYF. The rearrangement links TRBV11-3 to TRBJ1-3; no clear D. CDR3 length: 12 amino acids. The V gene lost 5 bases and the J gene lost 9 bases, with 11 bases spanning the gap. CDR1 and CDR2 (germline): SGHNT, YENEEA.

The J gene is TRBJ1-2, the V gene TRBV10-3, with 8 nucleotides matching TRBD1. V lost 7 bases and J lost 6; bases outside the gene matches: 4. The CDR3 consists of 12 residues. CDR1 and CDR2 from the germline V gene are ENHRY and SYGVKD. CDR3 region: CAITGTGDGYTF. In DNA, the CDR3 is TGTGCCATCACAGGGACAGGTGATGGCTACACCTTC.

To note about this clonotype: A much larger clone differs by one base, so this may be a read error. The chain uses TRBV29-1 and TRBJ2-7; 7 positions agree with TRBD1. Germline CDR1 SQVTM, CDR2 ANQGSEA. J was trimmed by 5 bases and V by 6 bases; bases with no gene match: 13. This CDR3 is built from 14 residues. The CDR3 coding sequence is TGCAGCGTCGCATTCTTGACAGGGAGCGACGAGCAGTACTTC. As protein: CSVAFLTGSDEQYF.

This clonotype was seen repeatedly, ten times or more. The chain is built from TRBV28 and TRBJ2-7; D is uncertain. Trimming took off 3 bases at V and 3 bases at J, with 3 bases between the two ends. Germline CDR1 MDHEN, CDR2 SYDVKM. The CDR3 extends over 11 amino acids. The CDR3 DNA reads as TGTGCCAGCAGTTTTAGCTACGAGCAGTACTTC. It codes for CASSFSYEQYF.